This TCR beta chain was documented in a study of OX40 agonist ivuxolimab in advanced cancers. Study information: The study treated patients with ivuxolimab, an agonistic anti-OX40 (CD134) antibody.

Profiled with immunoSEQ multiplex PCR; TCRdb holds only in-frame clones, not every one. The sample lists tens of thousands of clones, roughly 86% occurring once. The V end was cut by 7 bases, the J end by 8 bases, with 23 bases between. The CDR3 is 15 amino acids. CDR1 MNHEY and CDR2 SVGAGI come from the germline V gene. Blood specimens came from baseline, cycle 4 day 1, and cycle 7 day 1. As for this clone: Its matching antigen is unknown.

Overall study results and limits: CD4+ and CD8+ T cells in blood underwent clonal expansion by week 6 at 0.1 to 3.0 mg/kg.

The chain recombines TRBV6-5 with TRBJ1-2; no reliable D call. The sample consisted of CD4+ or CD8+ T cells sorted from blood, taken in a trial of the OX40 agonist ivuxolimab. This clonotype originated in an adult with an advanced solid tumor such as melanoma, head and neck, liver or kidney cancer. The CDR3 reads CASTLSITSPYGYTF. CDR3 in DNA: TGTGCCAGCACCCTTAGTATAACAAGCCCATACGGCTACACCTTC.